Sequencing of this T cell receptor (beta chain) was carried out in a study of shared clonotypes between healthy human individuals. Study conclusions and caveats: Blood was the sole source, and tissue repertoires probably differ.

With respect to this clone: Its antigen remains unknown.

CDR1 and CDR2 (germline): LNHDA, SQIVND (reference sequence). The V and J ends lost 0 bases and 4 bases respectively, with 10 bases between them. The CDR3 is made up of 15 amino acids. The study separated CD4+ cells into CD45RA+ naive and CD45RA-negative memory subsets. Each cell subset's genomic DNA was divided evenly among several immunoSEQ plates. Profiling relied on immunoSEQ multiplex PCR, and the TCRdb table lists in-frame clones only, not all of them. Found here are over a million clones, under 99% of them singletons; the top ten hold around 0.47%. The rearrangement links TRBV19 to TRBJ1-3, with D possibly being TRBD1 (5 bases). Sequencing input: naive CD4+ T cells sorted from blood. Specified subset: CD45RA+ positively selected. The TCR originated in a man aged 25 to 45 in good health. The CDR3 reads CASSIERTTGNTIYF. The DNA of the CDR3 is TGTGCCAGTAGTATAGAGAGGACAACCGGAAACACCATATATTTT.